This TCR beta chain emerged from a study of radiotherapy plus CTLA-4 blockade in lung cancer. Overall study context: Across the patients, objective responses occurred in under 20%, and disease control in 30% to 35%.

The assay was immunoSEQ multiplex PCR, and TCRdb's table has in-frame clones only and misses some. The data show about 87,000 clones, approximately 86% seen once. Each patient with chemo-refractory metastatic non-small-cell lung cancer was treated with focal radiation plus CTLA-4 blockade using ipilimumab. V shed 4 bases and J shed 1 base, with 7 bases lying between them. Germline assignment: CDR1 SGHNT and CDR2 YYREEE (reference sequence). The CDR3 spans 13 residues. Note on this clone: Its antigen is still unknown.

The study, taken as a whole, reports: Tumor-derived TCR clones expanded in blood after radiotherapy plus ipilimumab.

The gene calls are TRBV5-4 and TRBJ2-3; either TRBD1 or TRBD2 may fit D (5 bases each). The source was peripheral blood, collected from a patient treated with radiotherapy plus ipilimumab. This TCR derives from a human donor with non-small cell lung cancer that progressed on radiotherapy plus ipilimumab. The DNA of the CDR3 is TGTGCCAGCAGCAGGGACGGCACAGATACGCAGTATTTT. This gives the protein CASSRDGTDTQYF.